The present T cell receptor (beta chain) was sequenced within a study of T cells in Graves' hyperthyroidism and ophthalmopathy. For the study at large: Initial diagnosis, before any treatment, was when peripheral blood was collected. The study, taken as a whole, reports: Ophthalmopathy onset followed model prediction by a median about 6.5 months.

This clonotype was detected ten times or more. The antigen remains unidentified. The germline V and J ends were trimmed by 6 bases and 2 bases, with 20 bases remaining between them. This CDR3 has 16 amino acids. Germline CDR1 and CDR2: MDHEN and SYDVKM. Regions amplified from RNA transcripts were the TCR beta CDR3 regions. The study used the HTBI primer set for a first-round RT-PCR of the TCR CDR3. TCRdb re-analysed the multiplex PCR reads in MiXCR, keeping a single row per CDR3 protein. The sample comprises about 560,000 distinct CDR3 sequences, approximately 14% of which are singletons, and approximately 15% rests with the top ten. Patients aged 18 to 65 had newly diagnosed hyperthyroidism of under 2 months' duration.

What was sequenced was blood. The clonotype was recovered from a woman between 40 and 50 years old with Graves' hyperthyroidism. The V gene is TRBV28, the J gene TRBJ2-7; D remains unclear. The CDR3: CASSFLIQDHPYEQYF. In DNA form, the CDR3 reads TGTGCCAGCAGCTTCCTCATCCAGGACCATCCCTACGAGCAGTACTTC.